This TCR beta chain emerged from a study of blood T cell repertoires in COVID-19. Study at large: Samples taken during acute and convalescent COVID-19 were collected in the United States, Italy and Spain.

Cohorts were based on clinical histories the participants reported. TCRdb keeps only in-frame clones here, not all; method: immunoSEQ multiplex PCR. This sample has 390,000 or so clones, with roughly 89% found just once. The sequenced sample consisted of PBMCs or T cells enriched from blood (not recorded which). This TCR was recovered from a woman aged 50 to 65 who had recovered from COVID-19.

CDR3 sequence reads: CASKTTGGIFNLYTEAFF. In nucleotides, the CDR3 is TGTGCCAGCAAAACGACAGGGGGAATTTTTAATTTATACACTGAAGCTTTCTTT. The chain is built from TRBV2 and TRBJ1-1, with 9 bases matching TRBD1. Germline loops: CDR1 SNHLY, CDR2 FYNNEI. The CDR3 is made up of 18 amino acids. The ends lost 7 bases at V and 3 bases at J; junction bases unmatched: 18. The full variable domain, with the rest looked up from reference TRBV2 and TRBJ1-1, is EPEVTQTPSHQVTQMGQEVILRCVPISNHLYFYWYRQILGQKVEFLVSFYNNEISEKSEIFDDQFSVERPDGSNFTLKIRSTKLEDSAMYFCASKTTGGIFNLYTEAFFGQGTRLTVV.